This entry describes one TCR beta chain. Using immunoSEQ multiplex PCR, the repertoire was profiled, and TCRdb retains in-frame clones only, with some absent. In the table there are about 200,000 clones, 75% to 90% of which are singletons. The data are from a study of blood T cell repertoires in COVID-19. In the study overall: PBMCs, B-cell-depleted T cells, or T cells were the source of the cDNA or gDNA that made up the material.

Those who participated ranged in age from roughly 18 to 89 years and resided in 20 to 30 US areas. Each participant's cohort was designated according to participant-reported clinical history. This CDR3 contains 15 residues. V was clipped by 6 bases and J by 0 bases; unmatched bases: 3. Germline CDR1 and CDR2: SNHLY and FYNNEI. Sequenced input: PBMCs or T cells enriched from blood (not recorded which). The sequence was collected from a man in his forties who had recovered from COVID-19. This chain connects TRBV2 to TRBJ2-2; 8 bases are shared with TRBD2. CDR3 protein: CASSPGLANTGELFF. DNA of the CDR3: TGTGCCAGCAGCCCGGGACTAGCGAACACCGGGGAGCTGTTTTTT.